Included here is one TCR beta chain sequence, with context. This entry is derived from a study of T cells after yellow fever vaccination. Per the germline V gene, CDR1 is MNHNS and CDR2 is SASEGT. Trimming pared 1 base from V and 3 bases from J, leaving 2 bases between. The CDR3 sequence is 12 residues long. TCRdb recomputed calls from the 5' RACE reads with MiXCR, one row per CDR3 protein. The profile shows approximately 300,000 distinct CDR3 sequences, 8.7% of them singletons. This sample comprised PBMCs, obtained on the day of the first yellow fever vaccination. This chain connects TRBV6-1 to TRBJ2-3; D unresolved. This TCR was sampled from a man younger than 35 who received the YFV17D yellow fever vaccine. In nucleotides, the CDR3 is TGTGCCAGCAGTGAAGGGACAGATACGCAGTATTTT. As protein: CASSEGTDTQYF.